Sequencing of this T cell receptor (beta chain) was carried out in a study of T cells in tuberculosis. Across the study: Within 7 days of starting treatment, or before, PBMC were stored.

With 0 bases clipped from V and 4 bases from J, the junction kept 8 bases outside the gene matches. This CDR3 contains 16 residues. Germline V lookup: CDR1 SGHVS, CDR2 FQNEAQ. The time point: new active TB diagnosis, blood taken before or within 7 days of starting treatment. Data came from immunoSEQ multiplex PCR; TCRdb stores just in-frame clones and leaves some out. The sample shows about 53,000 clones, 90% to 95% of them seen only once. Study outcomes and limitations: Active tuberculosis alpha repertoires lay closer to GMM-specific TCRs than controls'.

On this clone itself: Antigen: not known.

Sequencing was performed on PBMCs, taken at tuberculosis diagnosis. The source is an adult with tuberculosis. The chain combines TRBV7-8 with TRBJ1-2; 7 bases are shared with TRBD1. The CDR3 here is CASSLANRGRGYGYTF. Here the CDR3 DNA reads TGTGCCAGCAGCTTAGCGAACAGGGGCCGGGGCTATGGCTACACCTTC.